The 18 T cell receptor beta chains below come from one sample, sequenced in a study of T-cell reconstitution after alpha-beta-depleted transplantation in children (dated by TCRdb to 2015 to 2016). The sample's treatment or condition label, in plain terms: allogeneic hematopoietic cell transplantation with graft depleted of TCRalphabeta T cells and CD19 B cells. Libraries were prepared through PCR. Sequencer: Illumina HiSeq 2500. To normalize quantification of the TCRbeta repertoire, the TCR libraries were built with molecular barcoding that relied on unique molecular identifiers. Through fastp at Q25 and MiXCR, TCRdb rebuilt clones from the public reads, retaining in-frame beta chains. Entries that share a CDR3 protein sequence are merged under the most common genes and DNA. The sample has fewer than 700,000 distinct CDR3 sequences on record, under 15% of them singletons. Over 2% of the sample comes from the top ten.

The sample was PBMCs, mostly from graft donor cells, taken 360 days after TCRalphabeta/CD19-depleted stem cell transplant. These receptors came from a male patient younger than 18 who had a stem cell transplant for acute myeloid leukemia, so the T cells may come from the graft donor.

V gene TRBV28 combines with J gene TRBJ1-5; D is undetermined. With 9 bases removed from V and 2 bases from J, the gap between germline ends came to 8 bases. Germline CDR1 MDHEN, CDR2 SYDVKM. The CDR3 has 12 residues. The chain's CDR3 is CASWNGNQPQHF. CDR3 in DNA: TGTGCCAGTTGGAACGGCAATCAGCCCCAGCATTTT.

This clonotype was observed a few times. The CDR3 coding sequence is TGTGCCAGCAGCCCCCGGACAGGGAAGTACTTC. It encodes CASSPRTGKYF. This sequence joins TRBV3-1 and TRBJ2-7; 8 nucleotides line up with TRBD1. V shed 4 bases and J 11 bases; nucleotides not matched to a gene: 4. The CDR3 contains 11 residues. CDR1 is LGHDT and CDR2 is YNNKEL in the germline V gene (reference sequence).

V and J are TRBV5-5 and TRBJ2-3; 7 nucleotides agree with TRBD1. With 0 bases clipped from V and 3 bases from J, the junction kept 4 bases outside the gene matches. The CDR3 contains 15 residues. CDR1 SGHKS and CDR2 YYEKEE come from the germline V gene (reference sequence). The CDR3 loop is CASSLDARGTDTQYF. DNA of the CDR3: TGTGCCAGCAGCTTGGATGCCAGGGGGACAGATACGCAGTATTTT. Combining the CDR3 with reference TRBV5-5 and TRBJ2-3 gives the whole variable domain DAGVTQSPTHLIKTRGQQVTLRCSPISGHKSVSWYQQVLGQGPQFIFQYYEKEERGRGNFPDRFSARQFPNYSSELNVNALLLGDSALYLCASSLDARGTDTQYFGPGTRLTVL.

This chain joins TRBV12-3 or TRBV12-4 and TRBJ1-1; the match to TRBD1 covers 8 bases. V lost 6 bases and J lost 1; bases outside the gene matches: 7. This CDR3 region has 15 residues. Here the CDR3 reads CASSEDGQGNTEAFF. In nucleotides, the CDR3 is TGTGCCAGCAGCGAAGACGGACAGGGGAACACTGAAGCTTTCTTT.

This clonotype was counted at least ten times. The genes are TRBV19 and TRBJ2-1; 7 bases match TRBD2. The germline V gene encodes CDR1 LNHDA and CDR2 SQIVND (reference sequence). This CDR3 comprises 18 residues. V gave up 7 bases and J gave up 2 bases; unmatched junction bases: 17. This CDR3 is CASKSLAVAGGPYNEQFF. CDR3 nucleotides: TGTGCCAGTAAATCACTTGCGGTAGCGGGTGGCCCCTACAATGAGCAGTTCTTC.

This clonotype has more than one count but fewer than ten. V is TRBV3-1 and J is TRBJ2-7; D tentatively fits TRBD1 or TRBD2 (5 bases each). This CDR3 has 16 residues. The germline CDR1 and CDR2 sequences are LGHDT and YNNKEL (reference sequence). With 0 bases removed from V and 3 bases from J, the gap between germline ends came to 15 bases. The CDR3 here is CASSQDLWGSGYEQYF. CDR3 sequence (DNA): TGTGCCAGCAGCCAAGATTTATGGGGGAGCGGCTACGAGCAGTACTTC.

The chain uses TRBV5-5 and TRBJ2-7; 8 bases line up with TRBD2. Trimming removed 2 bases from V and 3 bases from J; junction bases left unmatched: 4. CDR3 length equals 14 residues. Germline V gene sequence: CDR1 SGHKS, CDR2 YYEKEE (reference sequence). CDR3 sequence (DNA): TGTGCCAGCAGCTTAGGACTAGCTTTCTACGAGCAGTACTTC. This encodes CASSLGLAFYEQYF. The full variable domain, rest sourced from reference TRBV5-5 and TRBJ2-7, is DAGVTQSPTHLIKTRGQQVTLRCSPISGHKSVSWYQQVLGQGPQFIFQYYEKEERGRGNFPDRFSARQFPNYSSELNVNALLLGDSALYLCASSLGLAFYEQYFGPGTRLTVT.

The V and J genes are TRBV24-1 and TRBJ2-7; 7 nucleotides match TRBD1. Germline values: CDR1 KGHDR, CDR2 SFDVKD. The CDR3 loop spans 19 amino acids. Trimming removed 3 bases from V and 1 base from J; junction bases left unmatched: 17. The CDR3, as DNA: TGTGCCACCAGTGATCTGCGGACAGGCCCCGGGTATGTATCCTACGAGCAGTACTTC. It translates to CATSDLRTGPGYVSYEQYF.

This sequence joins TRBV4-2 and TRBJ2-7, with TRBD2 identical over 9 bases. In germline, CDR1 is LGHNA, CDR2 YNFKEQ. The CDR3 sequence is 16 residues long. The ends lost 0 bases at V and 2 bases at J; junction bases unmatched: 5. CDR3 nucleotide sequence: TGTGCCAGCAGCCAAGAATGGACTAGCGCACCCTACGAGCAGTACTTC. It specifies CASSQEWTSAPYEQYF.

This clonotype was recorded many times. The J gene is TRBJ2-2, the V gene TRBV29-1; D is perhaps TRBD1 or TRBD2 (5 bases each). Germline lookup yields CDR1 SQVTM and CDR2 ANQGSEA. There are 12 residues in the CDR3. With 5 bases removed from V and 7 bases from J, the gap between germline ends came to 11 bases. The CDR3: CSVIRAGGELFF. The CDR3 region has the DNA TGCAGCGTTATCAGGGCGGGCGGGGAGCTGTTTTTT.

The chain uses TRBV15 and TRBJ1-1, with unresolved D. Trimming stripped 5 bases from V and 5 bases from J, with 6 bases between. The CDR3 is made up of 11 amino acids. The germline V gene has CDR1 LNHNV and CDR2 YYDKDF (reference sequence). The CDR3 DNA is TGTGCCACCAGCCCTGGGACTGAAGCTTTCTTT. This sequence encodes CATSPGTEAFF.

The CDR3 DNA follows: TGCGCCAGCAGTGACGTTTATGGGACTAGCGGGAGGGATGAGCAGTTCTTC. It encodes CASSDVYGTSGRDEQFF. The chain recombines TRBV10-2 with TRBJ2-1, with 16 bases that match TRBD2. V shed 3 bases, J shed 8 bases, and the junction held 7 bases outside the gene matches. The germline V gene encodes CDR1 WSHSY and CDR2 SAAADI. The CDR3 runs to 17 residues.

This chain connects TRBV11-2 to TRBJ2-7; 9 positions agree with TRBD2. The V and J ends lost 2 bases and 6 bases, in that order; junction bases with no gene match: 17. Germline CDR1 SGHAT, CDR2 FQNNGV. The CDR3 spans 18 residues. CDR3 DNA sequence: TGTGCCAGCAGCTTAAGTAGAAATAGCGGGAGACGATTGGGCGAGCAGTACTTC. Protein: CASSLSRNSGRRLGEQYF. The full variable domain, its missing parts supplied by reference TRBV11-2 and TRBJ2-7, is EAGVAQSPRYKIIEKRQSVAFWCNPISGHATLYWYQQILGQGPKLLIQFQNNGVVDDSQLPKDRFSAERLKGVDSTLKIQPAKLEDSAVYLCASSLSRNSGRRLGEQYFGPGTRLTVT.

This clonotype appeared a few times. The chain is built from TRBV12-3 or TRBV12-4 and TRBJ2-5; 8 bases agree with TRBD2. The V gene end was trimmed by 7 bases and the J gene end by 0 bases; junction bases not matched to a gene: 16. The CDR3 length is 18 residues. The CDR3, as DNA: TGTGCCAGCAATCTGGGACGCGGGAGGCCCCCCCACCAAGAGACCCAGTACTTC. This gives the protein CASNLGRGRPPHQETQYF.

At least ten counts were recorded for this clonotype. The CDR3, as DNA: TGTGCCAGCAGTTTACTAGCCCCGGGCGAGCAGTACTTC. Protein product: CASSLLAPGEQYF. The chain carries TRBV28 and TRBJ2-7, with D perhaps matching TRBD2 (5 bases). Germline CDR1 reads MDHEN; CDR2 reads SYDVKM. The CDR3 has 13 amino acids. V was cut by 2 bases and J by 6 bases, with 11 bases left in between. The variable domain in full, completed from reference TRBV28 and TRBJ2-7, reads DVKVTQSSRYLVKRTGEKVFLECVQDMDHENMFWYRQDPGLGLRLIYFSYDVKMKEKGDIPEGYSVSREKKERFSLILESASTNQTSMYLCASSLLAPGEQYFGPGTRLTVT.

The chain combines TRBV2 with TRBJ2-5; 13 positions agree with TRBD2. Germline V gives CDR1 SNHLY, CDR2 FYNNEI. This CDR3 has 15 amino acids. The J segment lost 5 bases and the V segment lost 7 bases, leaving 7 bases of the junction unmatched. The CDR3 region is CASIPGLAGPETQYF. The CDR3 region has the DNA TGTGCCAGCATTCCGGGACTAGCGGGACCGGAGACCCAGTACTTC. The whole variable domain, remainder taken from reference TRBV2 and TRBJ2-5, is EPEVTQTPSHQVTQMGQEVILRCVPISNHLYFYWYRQILGQKVEFLVSFYNNEISEKSEIFDDQFSVERPDGSNFTLKIRSTKLEDSAMYFCASIPGLAGPETQYFGPGTRLLVL.

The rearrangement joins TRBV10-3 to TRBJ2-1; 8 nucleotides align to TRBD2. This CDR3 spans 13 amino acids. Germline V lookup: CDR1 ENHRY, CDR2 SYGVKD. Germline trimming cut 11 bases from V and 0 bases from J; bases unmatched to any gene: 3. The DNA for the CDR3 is TGTGCCTCCGGGACTAGCTCCTACAATGAGCAGTTCTTC. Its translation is CASGTSSYNEQFF.

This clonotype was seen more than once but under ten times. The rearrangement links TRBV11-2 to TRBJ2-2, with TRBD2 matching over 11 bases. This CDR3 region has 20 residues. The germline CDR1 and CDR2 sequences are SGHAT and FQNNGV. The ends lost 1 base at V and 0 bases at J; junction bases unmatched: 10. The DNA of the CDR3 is TGTGCCAGCAGCTTAGGTCGACTAGCGGGGCGTAATCCGAACACCGGGGAGCTGTTTTTT. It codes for CASSLGRLAGRNPNTGELFF.